This TCR beta chain came from a study of shared clonotypes between healthy human individuals. Libraries were prepared by immunoSEQ multiplex PCR; TCRdb keeps only in-frame clonotypes and omits some of them. Counted here are 1,100,000 or so clones, 75% to 80% occurring once; the ten biggest clones make up around 0.47%. The study's findings and limits: The sharing of about 5% of naive CD4 clonotypes was seen across a handful of donors.

This clone has ten or more counts. The antigen remains unidentified. The same CDR3 arises from other DNA sequences in this sample as well. Germline lookup yields CDR1 SEHNR and CDR2 FQNEAQ (reference sequence). V shed 5 bases, J shed 6 bases, and the junction held 10 bases outside the gene matches. This CDR3 comprises 15 residues. The clonotype originates from a man between 18 and 29 years old in good health. Some clones in this sample may be carry-over from other donors' samples. V usage is TRBV7-9 and J usage is TRBJ2-3, with 8 bases aligning to TRBD1. Source material: memory CD4+ T cells from PBMCs. Specified subset: CD45RA-negative fraction. This CDR3 reads CASSLGTGPWDTQYF. As DNA, the CDR3 is TGTGCCAGCAGCCTAGGGACAGGCCCCTGGGATACGCAGTATTTT.